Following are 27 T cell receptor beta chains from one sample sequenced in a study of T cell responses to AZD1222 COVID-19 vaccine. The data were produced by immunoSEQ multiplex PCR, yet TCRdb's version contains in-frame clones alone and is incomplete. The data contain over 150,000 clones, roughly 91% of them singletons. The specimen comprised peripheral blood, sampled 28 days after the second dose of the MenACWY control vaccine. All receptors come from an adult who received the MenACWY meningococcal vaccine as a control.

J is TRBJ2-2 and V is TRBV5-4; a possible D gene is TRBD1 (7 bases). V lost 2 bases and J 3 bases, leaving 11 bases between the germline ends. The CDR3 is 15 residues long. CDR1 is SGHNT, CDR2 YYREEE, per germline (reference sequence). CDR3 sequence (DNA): TGTGCCAGCAGCTTTGGCAGGGGGGACACCGGGGAGCTGTTTTTT. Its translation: CASSFGRGDTGELFF.

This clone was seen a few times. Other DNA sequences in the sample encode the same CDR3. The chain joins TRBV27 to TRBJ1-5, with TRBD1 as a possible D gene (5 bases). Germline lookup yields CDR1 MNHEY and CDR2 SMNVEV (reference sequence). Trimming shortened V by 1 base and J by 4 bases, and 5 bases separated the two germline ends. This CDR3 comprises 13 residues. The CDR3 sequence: CASSLWGNQPQHF. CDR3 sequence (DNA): TGTGCCAGCAGTTTATGGGGGAATCAGCCCCAGCATTTT.

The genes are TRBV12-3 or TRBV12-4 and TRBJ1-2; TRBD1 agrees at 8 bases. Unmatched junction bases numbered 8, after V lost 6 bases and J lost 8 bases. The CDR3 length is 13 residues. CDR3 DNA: TGTGCCAGCAGCCTTCAGGGGGCAGGAGGCTACACCTTC. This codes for CASSLQGAGGYTF.

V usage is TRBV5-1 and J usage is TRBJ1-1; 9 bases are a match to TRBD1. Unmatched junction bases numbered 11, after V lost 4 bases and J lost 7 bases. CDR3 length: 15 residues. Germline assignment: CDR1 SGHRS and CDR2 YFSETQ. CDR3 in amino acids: CASSLTGGSANEAFF. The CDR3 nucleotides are TGCGCCAGCAGCCTGACAGGGGGTAGTGCAAATGAAGCTTTCTTT. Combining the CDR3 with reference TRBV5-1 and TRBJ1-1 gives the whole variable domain KAGVTQTPRYLIKTRGQQVTLSCSPISGHRSVSWYQQTPGQGLQFLFEYFSETQRNKGNFPGRFSGRQFSNSRSEMNVSTLELGDSALYLCASSLTGGSANEAFFGQGTRLTVV.

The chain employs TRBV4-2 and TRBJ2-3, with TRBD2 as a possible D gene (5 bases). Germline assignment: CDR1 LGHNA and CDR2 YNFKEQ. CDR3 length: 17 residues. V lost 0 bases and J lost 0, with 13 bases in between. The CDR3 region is CASSQDLSTGSTDTQYF. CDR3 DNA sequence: TGTGCCAGCAGCCAAGATCTGAGCACGGGGAGCACAGATACGCAGTATTTT.

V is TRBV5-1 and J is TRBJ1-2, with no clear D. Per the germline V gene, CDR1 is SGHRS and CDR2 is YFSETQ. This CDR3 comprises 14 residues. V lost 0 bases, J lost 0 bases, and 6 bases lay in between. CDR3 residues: CASSLDSSNYGYTF. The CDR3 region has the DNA TGCGCCAGCAGCTTGGACAGTTCTAACTATGGCTACACCTTC.

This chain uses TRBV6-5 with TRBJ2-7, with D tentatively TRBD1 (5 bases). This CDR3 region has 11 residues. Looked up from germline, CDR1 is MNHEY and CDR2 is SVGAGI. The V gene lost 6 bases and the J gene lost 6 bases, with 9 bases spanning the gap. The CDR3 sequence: CASSRQTEQYF. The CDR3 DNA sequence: TGTGCCAGCAGCCGACAGACCGAGCAGTACTTC.

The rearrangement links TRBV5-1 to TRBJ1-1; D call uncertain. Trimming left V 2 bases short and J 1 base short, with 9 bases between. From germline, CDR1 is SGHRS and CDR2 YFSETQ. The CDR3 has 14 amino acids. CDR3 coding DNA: TGCGCCAGCAGCTTTTCGGGGTGGAACACTGAAGCTTTCTTT. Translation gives CASSFSGWNTEAFF.

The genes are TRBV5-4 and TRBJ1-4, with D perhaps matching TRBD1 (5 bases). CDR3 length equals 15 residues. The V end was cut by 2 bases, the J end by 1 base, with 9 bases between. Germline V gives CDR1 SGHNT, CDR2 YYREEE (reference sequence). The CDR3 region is CASSFTQGTNEKLFF. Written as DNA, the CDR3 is TGTGCCAGCAGCTTTACCCAGGGAACTAATGAAAAACTGTTTTTT.

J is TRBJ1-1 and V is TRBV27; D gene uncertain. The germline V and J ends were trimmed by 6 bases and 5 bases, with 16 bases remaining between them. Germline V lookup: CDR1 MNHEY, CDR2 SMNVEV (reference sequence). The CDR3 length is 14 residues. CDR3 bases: TGTGCCAGCAGATTTACCGCAGTGCGGACTGAAGCTTTCTTT. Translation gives CASRFTAVRTEAFF.

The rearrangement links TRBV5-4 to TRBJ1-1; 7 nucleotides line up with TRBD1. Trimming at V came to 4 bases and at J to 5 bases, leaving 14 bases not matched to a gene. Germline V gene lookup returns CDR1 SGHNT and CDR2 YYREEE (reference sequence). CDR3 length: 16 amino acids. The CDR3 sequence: CASSPRQGRAFTEAFF. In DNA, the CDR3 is TGTGCCAGCAGCCCTAGACAGGGTCGGGCCTTTACTGAAGCTTTCTTT.

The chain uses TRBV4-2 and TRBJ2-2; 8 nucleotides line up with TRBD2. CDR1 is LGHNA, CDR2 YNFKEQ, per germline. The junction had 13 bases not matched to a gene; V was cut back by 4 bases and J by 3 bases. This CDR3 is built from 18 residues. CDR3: CASSRGLAQGRDTGELFF. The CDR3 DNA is TGTGCCAGCAGCCGCGGACTAGCTCAGGGACGGGACACCGGGGAGCTGTTTTTT.

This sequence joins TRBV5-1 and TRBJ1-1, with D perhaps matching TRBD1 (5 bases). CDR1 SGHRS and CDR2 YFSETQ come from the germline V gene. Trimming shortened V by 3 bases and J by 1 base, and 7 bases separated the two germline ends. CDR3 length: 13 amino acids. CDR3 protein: CASSSRANTEAFF. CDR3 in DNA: TGCGCCAGCAGCTCCAGGGCGAACACTGAAGCTTTCTTT.

The CDR3 sequence: CASSLDQVSYNEQFF. CDR3 coding DNA: TGCGCCAGCAGCTTGGACCAGGTCTCCTACAATGAGCAGTTCTTC. This chain joins TRBV5-1 and TRBJ2-1, with no clear D. The V end lost 0 bases, the J end lost 0 bases, and 7 bases lay between the germline ends. The CDR3 has 15 residues. Germline CDR1 and CDR2: SGHRS and YFSETQ.

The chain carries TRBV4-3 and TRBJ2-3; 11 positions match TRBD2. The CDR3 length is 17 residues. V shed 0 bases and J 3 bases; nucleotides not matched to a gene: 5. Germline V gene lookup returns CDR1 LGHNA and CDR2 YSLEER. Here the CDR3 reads CASSQDALAGGTDTQYF. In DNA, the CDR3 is TGCGCCAGCAGCCAAGATGCCCTAGCGGGGGGTACAGATACGCAGTATTTT.

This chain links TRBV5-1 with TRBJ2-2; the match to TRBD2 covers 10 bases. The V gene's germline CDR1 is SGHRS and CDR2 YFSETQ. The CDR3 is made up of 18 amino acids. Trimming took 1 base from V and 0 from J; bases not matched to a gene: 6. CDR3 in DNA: TGCGCCAGCAGCTTGTGGCCTAGCGGGGGATCGAACACCGGGGAGCTGTTTTTT. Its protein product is CASSLWPSGGSNTGELFF.

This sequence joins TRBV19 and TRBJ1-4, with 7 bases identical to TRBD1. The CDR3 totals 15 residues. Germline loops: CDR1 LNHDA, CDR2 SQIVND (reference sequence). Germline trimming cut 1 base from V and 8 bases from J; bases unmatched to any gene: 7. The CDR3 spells CASSIGTGGREKLFF. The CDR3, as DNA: TGTGCCAGTAGTATAGGGACAGGAGGTCGGGAAAAACTGTTTTTT.

The CDR3 nucleotides are TGTGCCAGCAGCGCCTCGGACTCCCAACCCCTCCACTTT. Its translation is CASSASDSQPLHF. This chain connects TRBV9 to TRBJ1-6; D uncertain. The germline V gene encodes CDR1 SGDLS and CDR2 YYNGEE. The CDR3 covers 13 residues. Trimming removed 3 bases at V and 12 bases at J, with 13 bases between.

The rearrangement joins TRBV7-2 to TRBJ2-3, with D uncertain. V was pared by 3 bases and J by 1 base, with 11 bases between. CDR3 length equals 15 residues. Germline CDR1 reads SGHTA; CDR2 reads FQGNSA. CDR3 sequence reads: CASSLNSPGTDTQYF. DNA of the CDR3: TGTGCCAGCAGCTTGAATAGCCCTGGCACAGATACGCAGTATTTT. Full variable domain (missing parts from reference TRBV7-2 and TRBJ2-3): GAGVSQSPSNKVTEKGKDVELRCDPISGHTALYWYRQSLGQGLEFLIYFQGNSAPDKSGLPSDRFSAERTGGSVSTLTIQRTQQEDSAVYLCASSLNSPGTDTQYFGPGTRLTVL.

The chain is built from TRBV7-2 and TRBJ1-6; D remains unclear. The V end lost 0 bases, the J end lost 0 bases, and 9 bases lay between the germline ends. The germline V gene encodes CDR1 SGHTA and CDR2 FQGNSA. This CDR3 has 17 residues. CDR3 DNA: TGTGCCAGCAGCTTAGCGCGGTGGCCCTCCTATAATTCACCCCTCCACTTT. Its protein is CASSLARWPSYNSPLHF.

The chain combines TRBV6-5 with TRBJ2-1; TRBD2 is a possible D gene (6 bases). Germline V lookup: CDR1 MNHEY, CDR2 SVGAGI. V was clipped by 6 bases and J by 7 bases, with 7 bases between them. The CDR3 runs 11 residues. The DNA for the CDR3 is TGTGCCAGCAGGCGGGAAAATGAGCAGTTCTTC. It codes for CASRRENEQFF.

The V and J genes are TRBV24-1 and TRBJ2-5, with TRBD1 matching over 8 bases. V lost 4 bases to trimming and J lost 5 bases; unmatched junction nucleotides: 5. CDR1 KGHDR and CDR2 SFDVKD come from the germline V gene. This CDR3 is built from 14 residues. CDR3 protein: CATSEPGGLETQYF. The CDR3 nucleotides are TGTGCCACCAGTGAACCAGGGGGCCTCGAGACCCAGTACTTC.

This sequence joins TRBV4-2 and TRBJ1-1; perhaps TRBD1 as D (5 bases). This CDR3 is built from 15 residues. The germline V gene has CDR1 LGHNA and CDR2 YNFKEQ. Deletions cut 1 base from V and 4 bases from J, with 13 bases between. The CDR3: CASSQAELRGTEAFF. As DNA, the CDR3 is TGTGCCAGCAGCCAAGCAGAACTGAGGGGCACTGAAGCTTTCTTT.

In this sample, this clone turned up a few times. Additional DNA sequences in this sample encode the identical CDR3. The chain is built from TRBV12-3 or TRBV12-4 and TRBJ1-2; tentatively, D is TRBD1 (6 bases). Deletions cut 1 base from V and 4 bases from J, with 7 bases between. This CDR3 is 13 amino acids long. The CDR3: CASSLGQVYGYTF. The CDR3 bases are TGTGCCAGCAGTTTAGGACAGGTCTATGGCTACACCTTC.

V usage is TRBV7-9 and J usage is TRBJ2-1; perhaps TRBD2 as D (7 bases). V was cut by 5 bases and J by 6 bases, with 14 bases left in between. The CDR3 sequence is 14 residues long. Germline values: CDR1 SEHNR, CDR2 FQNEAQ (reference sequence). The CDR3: CASSPGGGVNEQFF. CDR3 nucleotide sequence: TGTGCCAGCAGCCCGGGGGGCGGAGTCAATGAGCAGTTCTTC.

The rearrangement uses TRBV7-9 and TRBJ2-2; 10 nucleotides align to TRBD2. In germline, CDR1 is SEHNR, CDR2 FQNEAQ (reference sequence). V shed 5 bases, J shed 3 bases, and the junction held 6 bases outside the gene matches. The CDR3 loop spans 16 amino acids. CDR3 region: CASSRSGGAHTGELFF. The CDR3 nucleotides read TGTGCCAGCAGCCGAAGCGGGGGGGCTCACACCGGGGAGCTGTTTTTT.

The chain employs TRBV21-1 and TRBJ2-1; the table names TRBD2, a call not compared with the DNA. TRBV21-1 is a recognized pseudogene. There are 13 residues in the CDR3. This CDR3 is CASTPGLVNEQFF. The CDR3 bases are TGTGCCAGCACCCCCGGACTAGTCAATGAGCAGTTCTTC.